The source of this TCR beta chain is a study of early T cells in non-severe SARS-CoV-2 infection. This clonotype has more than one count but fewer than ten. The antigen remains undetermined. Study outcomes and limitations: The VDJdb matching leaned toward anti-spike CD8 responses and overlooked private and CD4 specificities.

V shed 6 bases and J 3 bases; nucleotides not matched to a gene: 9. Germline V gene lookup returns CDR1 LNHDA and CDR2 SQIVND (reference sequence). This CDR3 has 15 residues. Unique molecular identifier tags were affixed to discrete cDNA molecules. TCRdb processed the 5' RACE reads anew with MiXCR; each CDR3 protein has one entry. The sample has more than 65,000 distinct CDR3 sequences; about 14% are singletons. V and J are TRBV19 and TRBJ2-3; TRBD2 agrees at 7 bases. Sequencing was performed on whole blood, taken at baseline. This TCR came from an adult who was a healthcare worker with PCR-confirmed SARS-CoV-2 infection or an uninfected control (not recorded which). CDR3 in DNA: TGTGCCAGTAGGAGACCAGCGGGACCAACAGATACGCAGTATTTT. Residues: CASRRPAGPTDTQYF.